This T cell receptor (beta chain) was recorded in a study of immune evolution from preneoplasia to lung adenocarcinoma. About the study: HLA loss of heterozygosity: roughly 6.6% AIS, about 15% MIA, 30% to 35% ADC, none AAH.

To note about this clone: Its target is not known. Relative to the germline gene, one junction end is altered; a read error may explain this.

Profiling relied on immunoSEQ multiplex PCR, and the TCRdb table lists in-frame clones only, not all of them. Of several thousand clones in the sample, around 80% are singletons; the top ten hold 6.5% to 8.5%. Findings and caveats of the study: Normal lung had the highest top T cell clone frequencies.

Germline V gives CDR1 MNHEY, CDR2 SMNVEV (reference sequence). This CDR3 has 14 residues. The genes are TRBV27 and TRBJ2-7; 15 bases are shared with TRBD2. The specimen was FFPE invasive lung adenocarcinoma tissue. The source of this sequence is a person aged 70 to 79 with invasive lung adenocarcinoma. The CDR3 loop is CASRGGLAGGPSNF. For the CDR3, the DNA is TGTGCCAGCAGGGGGGGACTAGCGGGAGGCCCTTCGAACTTC.